The source of this T cell receptor beta chain is a study of T cells after yellow fever vaccination. Findings of the study overall: Clonotype sharing between CD4 and CD8 compartments was small. Bulk-population clonotypes that are abundant could appear as contaminants in FACS-sorted repertoires. Peaking faster, on day 5 versus 15, the secondary response was nonetheless weaker.

Template switching by 5'RACE produced TCR cDNA, adding a universal primer site and UMIs. Via MiXCR, TCRdb re-called the 5' RACE reads, giving one row per CDR3 protein. Seen here are 600,000 to 750,000 distinct CDR3 sequences, about 12% observed once, and the top ten hold 14% to 15%. Trimming at V came to 3 bases and at J to 5 bases, leaving 8 bases not matched to a gene. Germline V gene lookup returns CDR1 SGHTA and CDR2 FQGNSA. This CDR3 comprises 16 residues. This clonotype was detected a few times. The antigen is not known. The chain is built from TRBV7-2 and TRBJ2-2; the match to TRBD1 covers 8 bases. The sequence derives from a man aged 25-45 years who received the YFV17D yellow fever vaccine. The sample in question was PBMCs, obtained on the day of the yellow fever booster vaccination. The CDR3 region is CASSFPRTGRTGELFF. The DNA for the CDR3 is TGTGCCAGCAGCTTTCCGCGGACAGGGAGGACCGGGGAGCTGTTTTTT.